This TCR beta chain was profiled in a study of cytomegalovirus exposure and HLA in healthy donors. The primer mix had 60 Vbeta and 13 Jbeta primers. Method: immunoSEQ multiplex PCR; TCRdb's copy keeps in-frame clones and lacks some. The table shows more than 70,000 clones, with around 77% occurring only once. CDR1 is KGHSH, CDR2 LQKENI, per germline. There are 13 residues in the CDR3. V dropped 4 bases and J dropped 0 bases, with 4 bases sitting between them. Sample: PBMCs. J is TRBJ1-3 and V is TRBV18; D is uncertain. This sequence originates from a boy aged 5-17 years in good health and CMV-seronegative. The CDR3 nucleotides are TGTGCCAGCTCACAGAGCTCTGGAAACACCATATATTTT. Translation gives CASSQSSGNTIYF.